This T cell receptor beta chain was recovered during a study of post-analysis software for immune sequencing data. The wider study: There were relapsing-remitting, secondary progressive and progressive-relapsing multiple sclerosis among the disease courses included.

The CDR3 loop spans 14 amino acids. V lost 1 base to trimming and J lost 4 bases, with 10 bases between them. General study findings and limits: Significantly lower normalized Chao1 diversity was seen in multiple sclerosis patients than in controls. Patients had higher frequencies than controls of roughly 5 TRBV segments, including TRBV5-6, TRBV5-1 and TRBV20-1.

This clonotype was counted ten times or more. Its antigen is unidentified. Carried by the TCR beta cDNA libraries were unique molecular identifiers. Each CDR3 protein gets one entry after TCRdb re-called the PCR reads with MiXCR. The sample has over 250,000 distinct CDR3 sequences; about 40% are singletons. The sample consisted of blood. This TCR came from a girl aged 10-17 years with multiple sclerosis. The rearrangement joins TRBV12-3 or TRBV12-4 to TRBJ1-2; no clear D. CDR3: CASSLELSFYGYTF. The CDR3 DNA follows: TGTGCCAGCAGTTTAGAACTGTCCTTCTATGGCTACACCTTC.